This T cell receptor (beta chain) emerged from a study of PD-1 blockade in classical Hodgkin lymphoma. Every single patient, without exception, relapsed after autologous stem cell transplantation, and brentuximab vedotin exposure varied. The assay was immunoSEQ multiplex PCR, and TCRdb's table has in-frame clones only and misses some. Of roughly 150,000 clones listed, under 85% are singletons. Looked up from germline, CDR1 is SEHNR and CDR2 is FQNEAQ (reference sequence). This CDR3 contains 15 residues. V lost 3 bases, J lost 1 base, and 9 bases lay in between. This receptor was identified in a human donor with classical Hodgkin lymphoma. V is TRBV7-9 and J is TRBJ2-2; no firm D call. Sequences were derived from peripheral blood mononuclear cells (PBMCs), sampled before the second cycle of nivolumab. The CDR3 reads CASSLRPGNTGELFF. CDR3 bases: TGTGCCAGCAGCTTGAGACCAGGGAACACCGGGGAGCTGTTTTTT.